This T cell receptor beta chain was recorded in a study of T cells in Graves' hyperthyroidism and ophthalmopathy (dated by TCRdb to 2018 to 2020). As for the study more broadly: Peripheral blood samples were taken at initial diagnosis, before any treatment was given. Prospective prediction of ophthalmopathy was tested in an independent validation cohort of 18 to 20 hyperthyroidism patients and around 16 patients who later progressed to ophthalmopathy. To identify distinguishing TCR V-J signatures, a discovery cohort of about a hundred patients was used, comprising 40 to 45 with Graves' ophthalmopathy and around 57 with stable Graves' hyperthyroidism. In about 6 Graves' hyperthyroidism patients, the study also compared T-cell repertoires from thyroid tissue with T-cell repertoires from blood. The roughly 100 discovery patients were divided at random into training and test sets in a 7:3 ratio. TCR Vbeta CDR3 sequencing of approximately 140 peripheral blood samples (43 ophthalmopathy, 75 or so hyperthyroidism and roughly 17 progressor patients) is reported in the paper. After blood sampling, hyperthyroidism patients were treated with methimazole at a starting dose of 30 mg daily, and ophthalmopathy patients were treated with high-dose intravenous methylprednisolone. General findings and caveats noted by the study authors: Sample size was not statistically predetermined, and blinding of investigators to group allocation was not performed. Most expanded thyroid clonotypes (frequency above 0.001) were also found in blood, which suggests that blood repertoires may mirror thyroid immune responses. A 13 V-J signature model separated ophthalmopathy from stable hyperthyroidism, with 87.88% sensitivity and around 84% specificity in cross-validation and 80%/75% in testing. In validation, the model predicted progression to ophthalmopathy a median of 6.5 months before onset, with roughly 70% sensitivity and 72.22% specificity.

Comment on this clonotype: Its antigen remains unidentified. Base qualities were left out, and no much larger clone turns up one base away.

V lost 1 base and J lost 0 bases; the stretch between them is 22 bases long. The CDR3 holds 20 amino acids from the cysteine to the phenylalanine. Only the CDR3 DNA is retained, 60 bases long and in frame from the first base. From the germline V gene (reference sequence), CDR1 is LGHDT and CDR2 is YNNKEL. TCR beta CDR3 regions were amplified from RNA transcripts. For the first round of RT-PCR on the TCR CDR3, the HTBI primer set was used together with the Qiagen OneStep RT-PCR kit. Libraries were constructed in a second round of multiplex PCR, after which size selection and purification were performed. The libraries were sequenced on an Illumina HiSeq2000 using paired-end 100 bp reads. Under the source paper's analysis protocol: SOAPnuke was used to process the raw data, removing reads that contained adapters or uncalled bases, had a mean Phred below 15, or lacked an exact match to the constant primer or identifier. COPE v1.2.5 was used to merge high-quality paired reads, and clonotypes were defined as unique nucleotide sequences. Clonotypes were aligned to IMGT TRBV, TRBD and TRBJ reference segments using MiTCR v1.1. Only V-J combinations with frequency above 0.0001, covering about 99% of repertoires, were analysed. The TCS score was defined as the ratio of F50 (clonal expansion) to E x V (chaos), calculated using BLOSUM62-based TCRdist between CDR3 peptides within each V-J. Welch's t-statistics and random forest reduced 500 to 650 V-J features to about 13, which were used in a naive Bayes classifier (R e1071). TCRdb took the public reads, trimmed them with fastp at Q25, ran MiXCR for clone calling and kept in-frame beta chains. CDR3 protein sequences are deduplicated, and each keeps its most common genes and DNA. TCRdb, not the original authors, processed these V and J calls. The sample table lists nearly 600,000 distinct CDR3 sequences, 14% of them with a count of one. The top ten hold roughly 7% of the sample.

Moderately to severely active disease, a Clinical Activity Score of at least 3, a NOSPECS grade of at least 4, and a duration under 3 months were present in ophthalmopathy patients. Any patient with an uncontrolled infection, another autoimmune disease, pregnancy or lactation was excluded. Diagnoses were established on the basis of clinical symptoms, serum thyroxine and TRAb, thyroid ultrasound, and orbital computed tomography. PBMCs were separated from around 9.1 ml of fresh peripheral blood using Ficoll-Paque density gradient centrifugation. Total RNA was extracted using Trizol reagent, and RNA quality was assessed on an Agilent 2100 Bioanalyzer.

The chain uses TRBV3-1 and TRBJ2-1, with the identity of the D gene unclear. The receptor's source is a woman aged 18-29 years with Graves' ophthalmopathy. Sequencing used blood. The CDR3 region: CASSQVGSGGRIGSYNEQFF. The DNA sequence is TGTGCCAGCAGCCAAGTAGGATCTGGCGGCCGAATTGGCTCCTACAATGAGCAGTTCTTC.